The clone carrying this T cell receptor (beta chain) was seen only a few times. This sample stems from a study of blood T cell repertoires in COVID-19. Background on the study: Sites in the United States, Italy and Spain provided acute and convalescent COVID-19 samples. From T cells, B-cell-depleted T cells, or PBMCs came the material, which was cDNA or gDNA.

Original methodology: How many nucleated cells were present was estimated from reference gene primer amplification. Method: immunoSEQ multiplex PCR; TCRdb's copy keeps in-frame clones and lacks some. For V, J and clone size, that table is used; D and trimming come from the DNA. The profile shows 55,000 to 75,000 clones, 70% to 90% of them singletons. The CDR3 contains 13 residues. CDR1 is SGHRS, CDR2 YFSETQ, per germline. The ends were cut back, 4 bases at V and 8 bases at J, with 15 bases in the middle. The sample comprised peripheral blood. This sequence originates from a human donor with active COVID-19. The donor label of this sample is uncertain. The chain links TRBV5-1 to TRBJ1-2; possibly TRBD1 for D (5 bases). The CDR3, as DNA: TGCGCCAGCAGCGCCAAGGACATAGGGGGCTACACCTTC. This sequence encodes CASSAKDIGGYTF.